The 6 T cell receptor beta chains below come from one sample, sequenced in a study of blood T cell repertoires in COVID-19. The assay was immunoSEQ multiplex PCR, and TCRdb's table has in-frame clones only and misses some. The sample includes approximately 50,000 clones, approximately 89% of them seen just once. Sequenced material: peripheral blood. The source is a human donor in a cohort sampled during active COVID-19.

CDR3 DNA sequence: TGTGCCAGCAGCCGAGATAGCAATCAGCCCCAGCATTTT. Its translation is CASSRDSNQPQHF. V and J are TRBV28 and TRBJ1-5; D gene unclear. This CDR3 spans 13 amino acids. Germline CDR1 MDHEN, CDR2 SYDVKM. Trimming shortened V by 6 bases and J by 0 bases, and 6 bases separated the two germline ends.

CDR3 sequence: CASSDIYEQYF. In DNA, the CDR3 is TGTGCCAGCAGTGATATCTACGAGCAGTACTTC. The rearrangement joins TRBV6-4 to TRBJ2-7; no reliable D call. The V and J ends lost 3 bases and 3 bases respectively, with 3 bases between them. There are 11 residues in the CDR3. Per the germline V gene, CDR1 is MRHNA and CDR2 is SNTAGT.

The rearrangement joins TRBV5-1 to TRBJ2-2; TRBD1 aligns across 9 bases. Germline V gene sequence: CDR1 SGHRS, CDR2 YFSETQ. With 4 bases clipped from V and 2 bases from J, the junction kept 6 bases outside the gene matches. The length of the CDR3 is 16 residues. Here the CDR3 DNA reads TGCGCCAGCAGCCAACAGGGGGCGAGTAACACCGGGGAGCTGTTTTTT. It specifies CASSQQGASNTGELFF.

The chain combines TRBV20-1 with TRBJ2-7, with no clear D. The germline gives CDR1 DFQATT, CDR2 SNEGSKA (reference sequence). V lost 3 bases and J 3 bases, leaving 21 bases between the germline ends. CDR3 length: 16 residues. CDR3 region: CSASQHVPHGLYEQYF. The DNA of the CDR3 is TGCAGTGCTAGTCAACACGTCCCGCATGGCCTCTACGAGCAGTACTTC.

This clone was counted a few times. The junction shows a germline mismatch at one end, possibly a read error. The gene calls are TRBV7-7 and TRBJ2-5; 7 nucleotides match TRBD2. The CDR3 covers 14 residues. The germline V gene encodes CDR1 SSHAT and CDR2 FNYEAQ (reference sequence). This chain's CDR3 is CASSLVSGRETQYF. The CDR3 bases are TGTGCTAGCAGCTTAGTGTCCGGGAGGGAGACCCAGTACTTC.

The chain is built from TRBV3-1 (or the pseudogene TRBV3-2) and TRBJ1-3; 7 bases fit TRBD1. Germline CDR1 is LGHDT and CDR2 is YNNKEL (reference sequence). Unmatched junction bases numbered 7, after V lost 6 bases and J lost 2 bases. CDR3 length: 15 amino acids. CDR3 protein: CASRRDRVPGNTIYF. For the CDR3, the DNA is TGTGCCAGCAGACGTGACAGGGTTCCTGGAAACACCATATATTTT.